A selection of T cell receptor beta chains follows, all from one sample in a study of cytomegalovirus exposure and HLA in healthy donors. Assay used: immunoSEQ multiplex PCR; TCRdb lists only in-frame clones, some missing. This table has 150,000 to 200,000 clones, over 75% appearing once. The sample comprised PBMCs. The receptor source for this set is a man aged 35-49 years in good health and CMV-seropositive. CDR3s include the opening cysteine and the closing phenylalanine or tryptophan. D genes are given only for firm matches. Expanded clones get a size class; other rows say once, few or many, or leave the size out.

CASSLEDRGTDTQYF,TGCGCCAGCAGCTTGGAGGACAGGGGCACAGATACGCAGTATTTT,TRBV5-1,TRBJ2-3,NA,TRBD1
CASSSPGSQEQYF,TGTGCCAGCAGCTCGCCCGGGAGCCAGGAGCAGTACTTC,TRBV7-9,TRBJ2-7,NA,NA
CASSQDSGLISYEQYF,TGTGCCAGCAGTCAAGATAGCGGTTTGATTTCCTACGAGCAGTACTTC,TRBV28,TRBJ2-7,NA,NA
CASSSVVYEQYF,TGTGCCAGCAGTTCTGTAGTTTACGAGCAGTACTTC,TRBV6-6,TRBJ2-7,NA,NA
CASSGVSDRGSPQHF,TGTGCCAGCAGCGGGGTGTCGGACAGAGGGTCGCCCCAGCATTTT,TRBV4-2,TRBJ1-5,NA,NA
CASSFTGTSGVEQYF,TGTGCCAGCAGTTTCACCGGGACTAGCGGGGTCGAGCAGTACTTC,TRBV27,TRBJ2-7,NA,TRBD2
CASSVGGKKTQYF,TGTGCCAGCAGTGTCGGCGGGAAAAAGACCCAGTACTTC,TRBV6-1,TRBJ2-5,NA,NA
CASSWDRGTYEQYF,TGCGCCAGCAGCTGGGACAGGGGTACCTACGAGCAGTACTTC,TRBV5-1,TRBJ2-7,NA,TRBD1
CASSATSYEQYF,TGTGCCAGCAGCGCGACTAGCTACGAGCAGTACTTC,TRBV2,TRBJ2-7,few,NA
CASSPPPDQGGYTF,TGTGCCAGCAGTCCGCCCCCAGACCAGGGGGGCTACACCTTC,TRBV28,TRBJ1-2,NA,NA
CASSLGQGYGYTF,TGTGCCAGCAGTCTCGGACAGGGCTATGGCTACACCTTC,TRBV28,TRBJ1-2,NA,TRBD1
CASSPDWEQPQHF,TGTGCCAGCAGCCCAGACTGGGAGCAGCCCCAGCATTTT,TRBV11-2,TRBJ1-5,NA,NA
CASSTSGTSGRGEQFF,TGTGCCAGCAGTACGTCCGGGACTAGCGGGAGAGGTGAGCAGTTCTTC,TRBV28,TRBJ2-1,NA,TRBD2
CASSLGRETQYF,TGTGCCAGCAGCTTAGGTCGGGAGACCCAGTACTTC,TRBV7-9,TRBJ2-5,NA,NA
CASSLEVRGTPTTNEKLFF,TGTGCCAGCAGCTTGGAGGTCAGGGGGACCCCCACAACTAATGAAAAACTGTTTTTT,TRBV5-4,TRBJ1-4,NA,TRBD1
CASAWERNTIYF,TGTGCCAGCGCCTGGGAGAGGAACACCATATATTTT,TRBV28,TRBJ1-3,NA,NA
CASSLGYGSGEQYF,TGTGCCAGCAGCTTAGGGTACGGCTCGGGGGAGCAGTACTTC,TRBV11-3,TRBJ2-7,NA,NA
CASSVAGGEETQYF,TGTGCCAGCTCGGTGGCCGGGGGTGAAGAGACCCAGTACTTC,TRBV18,TRBJ2-5,NA,NA
CASSYSTGSNNSPLHF,TGTGCCAGCAGTTACTCTACAGGGTCGAATAATTCACCCCTCCACTTT,TRBV6-6,TRBJ1-6,once,NA
CAISEGRGPDSYEQYF,TGTGCCATCAGTGAGGGGCGGGGGCCAGACTCCTACGAGCAGTACTTC,TRBV10-3,TRBJ2-7,NA,NA
CASSPDRTREKLFF,TGTGCCAGCAGCCCGGACAGAACGCGAGAAAAACTGTTTTTT,TRBV11-2,TRBJ1-4,NA,NA
CASSLFWAGEHGYTF,TGTGCCAGCAGCTTGTTCTGGGCAGGGGAGCATGGCTACACCTTC,TRBV5-6,TRBJ1-2,NA,NA
CASSLGRSSYNEQFF,TGCGCCAGCAGCCTGGGGCGGAGCTCCTACAATGAGCAGTTCTTC,TRBV5-1,TRBJ2-1,NA,NA
CASSSTSGNTEAFF,TGCGCCAGCAGCTCAACCAGTGGGAACACTGAAGCTTTCTTT,TRBV5-1,TRBJ1-1,NA,NA
CASRTGLSNQPQHF,TGTGCCAGCAGGACGGGGTTGAGCAATCAGCCCCAGCATTTT,TRBV2,TRBJ1-5,NA,NA
CASSFLGTSGNLQFF,TGTGCCAGCAGCTTCCTAGGGACTAGCGGGAACCTTCAGTTCTTC,TRBV11-3,TRBJ2-1,few,TRBD2
CASSSGQGGEKLFF,TGTGCCAGTAGTTCAGGACAGGGGGGAGAAAAACTGTTTTTT,TRBV19,TRBJ1-4,NA,TRBD1
CASSLDIGGETQYF,TGTGCCAGCAGCTTGGACATCGGGGGAGAGACCCAGTACTTC,TRBV11-3,TRBJ2-5,few,NA
CATSRDLDRGNEQYF,TGTGCCACCAGCAGAGATTTGGACAGGGGCAACGAGCAGTACTTC,TRBV15,TRBJ2-7,NA,TRBD1
CASSGTGTSGSSEQYF,TGCGCCAGCAGTGGGACAGGGACTAGCGGGAGCAGCGAGCAGTACTTC,TRBV10-1,TRBJ2-7,NA,TRBD2
CASSSRASPPLHF,TGTGCCAGCAGTTCCCGAGCTTCCCCACCCCTCCACTTT,TRBV6-5,TRBJ1-6,NA,NA
CAWNSGDPNNQPQHF,TGTGCCTGGAACTCCGGGGATCCTAACAATCAGCCCCAGCATTTT,TRBV30,TRBJ1-5,few,NA
CASSYRQATYEQYF,TGTGCCAGCAGTTACAGACAGGCTACCTACGAGCAGTACTTC,TRBV6-5,TRBJ2-7,NA,NA
CASSNGGGRNTQYF,TGTGCCAGCAGCAATGGGGGCGGGCGGAATACGCAGTATTTT,TRBV7-3,TRBJ2-3,NA,NA
CASSLDGAYEQYF,TGCGCCAGCAGCTTGGACGGAGCCTACGAGCAGTACTTC,TRBV5-1,TRBJ2-7,NA,NA
CASSQRSGYSYEQYF,TGTGCCAGCAGCCAGAGGAGCGGCTATTCCTACGAGCAGTACTTC,TRBV28,TRBJ2-7,NA,NA
CASSIQGFQDTQYF,TGTGCCAGCAGTATACAGGGATTCCAAGATACGCAGTATTTT,TRBV2,TRBJ2-3,once,NA
CASSFLAGGPSEQYF,TGCGCCAGCAGCTTCCTAGCGGGAGGGCCGAGCGAGCAGTACTTC,TRBV5-1,TRBJ2-7,NA,TRBD2
CASRDPPRQGSYEQYF,TGTGCCAGCAGGGATCCCCCCCGGCAGGGATCCTACGAGCAGTACTTC,TRBV5-5,TRBJ2-7,NA,NA
CASSLGASSSYEQYF,TGTGCCAGCAGCTTAGGGGCTAGCAGCTCCTACGAGCAGTACTTC,TRBV7-8,TRBJ2-7,NA,NA
CASGPGTAANTGELFF,TGCGCCAGCGGTCCCGGGACAGCCGCGAACACCGGGGAGCTGTTTTTT,TRBV5-1,TRBJ2-2,NA,TRBD1
CASSSLPPGIRVEDEQFF,TGCGCCAGCAGCTCTTTGCCGCCTGGAATTAGGGTGGAGGATGAGCAGTTCTTC,TRBV5-1,TRBJ2-1,few,NA
CASSSTSVAYNEQFF,TGTGCCAGCAGCTCGACTTCGGTTGCCTACAATGAGCAGTTCTTC,TRBV7-9,TRBJ2-1,NA,NA
CASSLRGGELFF,TGTGCCAGCAGTTTACGAGGCGGGGAGCTGTTTTTT,TRBV28,TRBJ2-2,NA,NA
CASSFSGAYEQYF,TGTGCCAGCAGCTTTAGCGGGGCCTACGAGCAGTACTTC,TRBV11-3,TRBJ2-7,NA,TRBD2